This section outlines one T cell receptor (beta chain) sequence together with its context. The antigen remains undetermined. Positive CCR7 selection of CD45RO-negative cells yielded the naive CD8 cells, and terminally differentiated effector memory CD45RA+ cells were excluded. This specimen comes from a study of shared clonotypes between healthy human individuals. Sequenced by immunoSEQ multiplex PCR; TCRdb stores in-frame clones only, minus some. The sample contains around 2,000,000 clones, just under 95% of which appear only once. Findings of the study overall: For naive CD4 cells, roughly 5% of clonotypes were shared across a handful of donors. Sampling was confined to blood; repertoires within tissues likely differ.

Per germline, CDR1 MGHRA and CDR2 YSYEKL. The J segment lost 2 bases and the V segment lost 4 bases, leaving 13 bases of the junction unmatched. The CDR3 contains 18 residues. The chain carries TRBV4-1 and TRBJ1-5, with 8 bases identical to TRBD1. The specimen sequenced was naive CD8+ T cells sorted from blood. The receptor comes from a young man in good health. This CDR3 reads CASSPVMQGARGNQPQHF. CDR3 sequence (DNA): TGCGCCAGCAGCCCAGTAATGCAGGGGGCGCGAGGCAATCAGCCCCAGCATTTT.